Sequencing of this T cell receptor (beta chain) was carried out in a study of T-cell memory formation after mild COVID-19. This clonotype occurred a few times. The antigen is undetermined. Trimming shortened V by 2 bases and J by 7 bases, and 14 bases separated the two germline ends. The CDR3 has 15 amino acids. Per the germline V gene, CDR1 is ENHRY and CDR2 is SYGVKD. TCR alpha and TCR beta cDNA libraries carrying sample barcodes and UMIs came from 5'RACE with constant-segment primers. From the 5' RACE reads, TCRdb called clonotypes with MiXCR, one entry per CDR3 protein. The sample holds about 240,000 distinct CDR3 sequences, over 9% seen once. Broader study findings: Among contracting clones, CD4+ were mainly CM/EM and CD8+ enriched in EMRA.

The specimen sequenced was PBMCs or a T cell subset sorted from them (not recorded which). This rearrangement joins TRBV10-3 to TRBJ1-4, with D hard to call. The receptor's source is a man aged 18 to 29 who had mild COVID-19 (a few samples of this study predate the infection). Cell type and time point are not known. CDR3 residues: CAISEQHGDLEKLFF. CDR3 bases: TGTGCCATCAGTGAGCAACACGGGGATCTTGAAAAACTGTTTTTT.